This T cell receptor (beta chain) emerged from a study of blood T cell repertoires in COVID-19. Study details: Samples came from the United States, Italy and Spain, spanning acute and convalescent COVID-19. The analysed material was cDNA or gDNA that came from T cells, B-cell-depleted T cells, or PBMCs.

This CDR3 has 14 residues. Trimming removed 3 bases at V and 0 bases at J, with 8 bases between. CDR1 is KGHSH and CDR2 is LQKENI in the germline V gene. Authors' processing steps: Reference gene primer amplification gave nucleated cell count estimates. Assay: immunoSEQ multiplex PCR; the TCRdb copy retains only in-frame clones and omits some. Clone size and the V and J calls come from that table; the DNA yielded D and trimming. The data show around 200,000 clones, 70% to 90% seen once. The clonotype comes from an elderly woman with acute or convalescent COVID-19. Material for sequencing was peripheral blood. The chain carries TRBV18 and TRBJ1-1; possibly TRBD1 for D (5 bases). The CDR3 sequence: CASSPAGMNTEAFF. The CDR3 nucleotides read TGTGCCAGCTCACCGGCAGGGATGAACACTGAAGCTTTCTTT. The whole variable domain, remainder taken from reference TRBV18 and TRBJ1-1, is NAGVMQNPRHLVRRRGQEARLRCSPMKGHSHVYWYRQLPEEGLKFMVYLQKENIIDESGMPKERFSAEFPKEGPSILRIQQVVRGDSAAYFCASSPAGMNTEAFFGQGTRLTVV.